This TCR beta chain was recorded in a study of CD8 T cells in ankylosing spondylitis. Study-wide findings and caveats: Apparently characteristic of ankylosing spondylitis blood was a TCR beta motif (roughly 8 highly homologous variants). In the blood and synovial fluid of reactive arthritis, some motif variants had been previously reported. Disease-linked clones were found to be CD8+ and relatively rare in peripheral blood.

V gave up 3 bases and J gave up 6 bases; unmatched junction bases: 9. Germline-derived CDR1 and CDR2 are MGHRA and YSYEKL. This CDR3 has 18 amino acids. Regarding this clonotype: The antigen is unknown.

Researchers built TCR beta libraries using quantitative 5'-RACE with molecular barcodes. TCRdb re-derived calls from the 5' RACE reads in MiXCR, one entry per CDR3 protein. Of tens of thousands of distinct CDR3 sequences in the sample, under 30% are singletons; the top ten hold around 60%. V usage is TRBV4-1 and J usage is TRBJ2-2; 14 bases line up with TRBD2. The source is a male donor with ankylosing spondylitis or in good health (not recorded which). Sequencing was performed on blood, either unsorted or a sorted T cell fraction (not recorded which). CDR3 sequence reads: CASSQRTSGRRRAGELFF. CDR3 DNA sequence: TGCGCCAGCAGCCAGAGGACTAGCGGGAGGAGGAGGGCCGGGGAGCTGTTTTTT.